This entry describes one TCR beta chain. Assay used: immunoSEQ multiplex PCR; TCRdb lists only in-frame clones, some missing. This table holds some 700,000 clones, over 75% found once. The sample belongs to a study of shared T cell receptors in the human thymus. These data were likewise used in another study, on human thymus T cells.

The sample was thymocytes. This clonotype was obtained from a boy under two years old with a congenital heart defect.

The CDR3 sequence is CASSTPGLGEAFF. The DNA for the CDR3 is TGTGCCAGCAGTACACCGGGACTAGGGGAAGCTTTCTTT. V is TRBV27 and J is TRBJ1-1; perhaps TRBD1 as D (5 bases). With 5 bases removed from V and 8 bases from J, the gap between germline ends came to 15 bases. The CDR3 extends over 13 amino acids. The germline CDR1 and CDR2 sequences are MNHEY and SMNVEV (reference sequence).